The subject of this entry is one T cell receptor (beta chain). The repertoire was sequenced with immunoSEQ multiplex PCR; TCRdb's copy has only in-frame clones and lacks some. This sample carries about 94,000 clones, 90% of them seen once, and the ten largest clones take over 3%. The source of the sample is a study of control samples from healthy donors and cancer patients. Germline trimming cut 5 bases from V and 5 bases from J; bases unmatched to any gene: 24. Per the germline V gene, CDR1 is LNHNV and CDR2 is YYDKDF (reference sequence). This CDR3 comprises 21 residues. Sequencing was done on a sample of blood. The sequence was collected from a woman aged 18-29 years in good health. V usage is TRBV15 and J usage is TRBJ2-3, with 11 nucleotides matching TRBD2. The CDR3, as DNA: TGTGCCACCAGCCCCTCCGGGACTAGCGGAGACCTCACCCCTTCTAAAGATACGCAGTATTTT. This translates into CATSPSGTSGDLTPSKDTQYF.